The present T cell receptor beta chain was sequenced within a study of neurological immune-mediated disorders. This clonotype was observed many times. The antigen remains unidentified. It was by 5'RACE with 10-nucleotide random UMIs that the cDNA was made. One entry per CDR3 protein results from TCRdb running MiXCR on the 5' RACE reads. Of tens of thousands of distinct CDR3 sequences listed, roughly 12% are singletons. 2 million PBMCs stored at -80 C were the source of the unsorted libraries. Findings and caveats of the study: The absence of any CDR3 amino acid sequence shared by expanded clones across subjects suggests that repertoires were private in all groups. The greatest degree of TCR clonal expansion was observed in HTLV-1-associated myelopathy, with the lowest in multiple sclerosis, below that of healthy controls.

Germline V gene data show CDR1 as MNHEY and CDR2 as SVGAGI. The ends were cut back, 1 base at V and 1 base at J, with 8 bases in the middle. This CDR3 is 15 amino acids long. This clonotype was obtained from a woman in her sixties in good health. Sequencing used PBMCs. The chain employs TRBV6-5 and TRBJ1-3, with D possibly matching TRBD1 (5 bases). DNA of the CDR3: TGTGCCAGCAGTTACTGGGGGTCTTCTGGAAACACCATATATTTT. Its protein is CASSYWGSSGNTIYF.